Listed below are T cell receptor beta chains from one sample, sequenced in a study of early T cells in non-severe SARS-CoV-2 infection. Each CDR3 protein is one row after TCRdb ran MiXCR on the 5' RACE reads. This table holds 60,000 to 75,000 distinct CDR3 sequences, 12% found once. Sequenced material: whole blood. The origin of the receptors is an adult who was a healthcare worker with PCR-confirmed SARS-CoV-2 infection or an uninfected control (not recorded which). Both conserved end residues are part of each CDR3. D genes are given only for firm matches. Expanded clones are given a class, and other clones once, few, many or no size at all.

J	D	V	size	CDR3	DNA
TRBJ1-1	TRBD1	TRBV30	NA	CALDRGNTEAFF	TGTGCCTTGGACAGGGGGAACACTGAAGCTTTCTTT
TRBJ2-1	NA	TRBV20-1	few	CSARGRLSWTSSSYNEQFF	TGCAGTGCTAGAGGCCGCCTTAGTTGGACATCAAGCTCCTACAATGAGCAGTTCTTC
TRBJ1-1	NA	TRBV7-9	many	CASSLATRGKAFF	TGTGCCAGCAGCTTAGCGACAAGAGGAAAAGCTTTCTTT
TRBJ1-1	NA	TRBV6-5	NA	CASSYWGADTEAFF	TGTGCCAGCAGTTACTGGGGGGCGGACACTGAAGCTTTCTTT
TRBJ2-3	TRBD2	TRBV6-5	once	CASRRSSGGPSDTQYF	TGTGCCAGCAGGAGATCTAGCGGTGGGCCGTCGGATACGCAGTATTTT
TRBJ1-5	NA	TRBV6-5	NA	CASSSGTGRNQPQHF	TGTGCCAGCAGTTCGGGAACAGGGCGGAATCAGCCCCAGCATTTT
TRBJ2-2	NA	TRBV6-4	many	CASSEGGSGELFF	TGTGCCAGCAGTGAAGGGGGGTCCGGGGAGCTGTTTTTT
TRBJ2-1	NA	TRBV20-1	few	CSARLATKGNEQFF	TGCAGTGCTAGACTAGCGACAAAGGGAAATGAGCAGTTCTTC
TRBJ2-5	TRBD1	TRBV30	NA	CAWSFPTGGAETQYF	TGTGCCTGGAGTTTCCCAACAGGGGGCGCGGAGACCCAGTACTTC
TRBJ2-3	TRBD2	TRBV4-2	NA	CASSQIGTSGSTDTQYF	TGTGCCAGCAGCCAAATCGGAACTAGCGGGAGTACAGATACGCAGTATTTT
TRBJ2-7	NA	TRBV28	few	CASSQDGSSYEQYF	TGTGCCAGCAGTCAGGACGGGTCATCCTACGAGCAGTACTTC
TRBJ2-5	TRBD2	TRBV25-1	NA	CASSDSRGVVETQYF	TGTGCCAGCAGTGACTCGCGGGGGGTTGTGGAGACCCAGTACTTC
TRBJ1-5	NA	TRBV3-1	many	CASSQDGGAGNQPQHF	TGTGCCAGCAGCCAAGATGGAGGGGCGGGCAATCAGCCCCAGCATTTT
TRBJ2-1	TRBD1	TRBV2	many	CASSEAGQGRYNEQFF	TGTGCCAGCAGTGAAGCGGGACAGGGAAGGTACAATGAGCAGTTCTTC
TRBJ1-5	NA	TRBV12-3/TRBV12-4	many	CASSLRAGWAQPQHF	TGTGCCAGCAGTTTAAGGGCAGGTTGGGCTCAGCCCCAGCATTTT
TRBJ2-2	TRBD1	TRBV3-1	many	CASSLPGQGTDTGELFF	TGTGCCAGCAGCCTCCCGGGACAGGGTACGGACACCGGGGAGCTGTTTTTT
TRBJ2-1	NA	TRBV11-2	many	CASSLGAVIPNEQFF	TGTGCCAGCAGCTTAGGGGCAGTCATTCCGAATGAGCAGTTCTTC
TRBJ2-6	TRBD1	TRBV5-4	NA	CASSFGSRGRGANVLTF	TGTGCCAGCAGCTTCGGGAGCAGGGGGCGCGGGGCCAACGTCCTGACTTTC
TRBJ2-1	TRBD2	TRBV5-4	few	CASSLNGGTYNEQFF	TGTGCCAGCAGCTTGAACGGGGGGACCTACAATGAGCAGTTCTTC
TRBJ2-6	NA	TRBV10-3	many	CAISERSSGANVLTF	TGTGCCATCAGTGAACGGAGCTCTGGGGCCAACGTCCTGACTTTC
TRBJ1-1	TRBD1	TRBV6-1	many	CASIKTGTNTEAFF	TGTGCCAGCATCAAGACAGGGACGAACACTGAAGCTTTCTTT
TRBJ2-7	NA	TRBV30	NA	CAWTEKWGQEQYF	TGTGCCTGGACCGAGAAATGGGGGCAGGAGCAGTACTTC
TRBJ2-5	NA	TRBV5-5	NA	CASTPGLGGGETQYF	TGTGCCAGCACCCCAGGGTTGGGGGGCGGAGAGACCCAGTACTTC
TRBJ1-2	TRBD1	TRBV3-1	many	CASSPGQGTYGYTF	TGTGCCAGCAGCCCCGGACAGGGGACCTATGGCTACACCTTC
TRBJ2-7	TRBD2	TRBV29-1	many	CSVSHSGGFRSYEQYF	TGCAGCGTTTCCCATAGCGGGGGGTTTCGCTCCTACGAGCAGTACTTC
TRBJ2-3	NA	TRBV12-3/TRBV12-4	NA	CASSLVPLRTDTQYF	TGTGCCAGCAGTTTAGTCCCTCTCAGGACAGATACGCAGTATTTT
TRBJ1-2	TRBD1	TRBV12-3/TRBV12-4	NA	CASSFPDRVGGYTF	TGTGCCAGCAGCTTCCCCGACAGGGTCGGAGGCTACACCTTC
TRBJ2-6	TRBD1	TRBV5-1	many	CASSIYNRGRGGANVLTF	TGCGCCAGCAGCATATACAACAGGGGGCGAGGCGGGGCCAACGTCCTGACTTTC
TRBJ2-5	NA	TRBV3-1	NA	CASSQDPTAWGEETQYF	TGTGCCAGCAGCCAAGACCCGACCGCGTGGGGTGAAGAGACCCAGTACTTC
TRBJ2-1	NA	TRBV12-2	many	CASRIPRTRVFNEQFF	TGTGCAAGTCGCATTCCGCGGACTAGGGTTTTCAATGAGCAGTTCTTC
TRBJ2-1	TRBD2	TRBV9	few	CASSAGLAGGLGKDYNEQFF	TGTGCCAGCAGCGCGGGGCTAGCGGGAGGCCTGGGGAAGGATTACAATGAGCAGTTCTTC
TRBJ2-7	TRBD1	TRBV12-3/TRBV12-4	many	CASSPKPRQGLIGSTSYEQYF	TGTGCCAGCAGTCCAAAGCCAAGACAGGGTCTGATTGGGAGCACCTCCTACGAGCAGTACTTC